The sequence of this T cell receptor (beta chain) was determined in a study of human T cells and chemical hapten exposure. Study as a whole: Per-sample variation in TCR yield stemmed mainly from small pooled library volume differences. Whole-study findings and limits: Those TCRs sitting above 1 in 1000 frequency stayed the same with DPC sensitization.

Per the germline V gene, CDR1 is LGHNT and CDR2 is FRNRAP. The V end lost 4 bases, the J end lost 8 bases, and 14 bases lay between the germline ends. There are 14 residues in the CDR3. Time point: healthy volunteer bleed at 2 weeks. Total RNA came from unfractionated whole blood. As the library was built, unique molecular identifiers were attached to individual cDNA molecules. Per the authors' pipeline: Counting gave a median of around 96,000 TCRs per sample, with values ranging from roughly 23,224 to 700,000. Each CDR3 protein gets one entry after TCRdb re-called the RACE reads with MiXCR. The V and J calls reflect TCRdb's pipeline rather than the authors' work. Of 80,000 to 100,000 distinct CDR3 sequences listed, about 8.8% are singletons. With respect to this clonotype: No antigen is known for it.

The sequencing sample was made of whole blood. This clonotype was obtained from a female donor in good health. Some clones in this sample may be carry-over from other donors' samples. The chain links TRBV12-5 to TRBJ1-4; D is uncertain. The CDR3 DNA sequence: TGTGCTAGTGGTTCGGTGCCGGTTGGCGAAAAACTGTTTTTT. Protein: CASGSVPVGEKLFF.